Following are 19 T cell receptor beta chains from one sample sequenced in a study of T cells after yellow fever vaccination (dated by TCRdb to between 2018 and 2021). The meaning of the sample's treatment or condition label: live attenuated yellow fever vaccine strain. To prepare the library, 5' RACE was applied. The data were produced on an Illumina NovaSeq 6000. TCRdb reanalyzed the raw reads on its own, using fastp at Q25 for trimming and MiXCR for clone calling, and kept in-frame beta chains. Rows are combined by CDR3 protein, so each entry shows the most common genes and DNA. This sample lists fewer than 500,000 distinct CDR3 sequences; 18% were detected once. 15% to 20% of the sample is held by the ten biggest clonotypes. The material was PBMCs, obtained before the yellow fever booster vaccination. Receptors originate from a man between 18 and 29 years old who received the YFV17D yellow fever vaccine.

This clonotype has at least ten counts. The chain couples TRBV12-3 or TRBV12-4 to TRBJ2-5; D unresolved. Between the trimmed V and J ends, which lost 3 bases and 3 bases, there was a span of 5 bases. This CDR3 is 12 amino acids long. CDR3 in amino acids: CASSFLEETQYF. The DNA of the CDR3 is TGTGCCAGCAGTTTTCTGGAAGAGACCCAGTACTTC.

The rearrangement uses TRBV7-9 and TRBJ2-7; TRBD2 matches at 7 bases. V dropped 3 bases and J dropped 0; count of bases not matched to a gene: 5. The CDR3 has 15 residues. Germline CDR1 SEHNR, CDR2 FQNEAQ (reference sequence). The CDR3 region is CASSFPAGSSYEQYF. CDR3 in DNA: TGTGCCAGCAGCTTCCCAGCGGGGAGCTCCTACGAGCAGTACTTC.

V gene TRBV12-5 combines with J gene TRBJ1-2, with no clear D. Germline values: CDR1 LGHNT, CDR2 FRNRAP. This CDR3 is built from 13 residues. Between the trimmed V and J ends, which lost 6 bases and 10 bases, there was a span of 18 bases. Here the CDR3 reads CASGNTGPTDYTF. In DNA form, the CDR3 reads TGTGCTAGTGGGAACACCGGACCGACGGACTACACCTTC.

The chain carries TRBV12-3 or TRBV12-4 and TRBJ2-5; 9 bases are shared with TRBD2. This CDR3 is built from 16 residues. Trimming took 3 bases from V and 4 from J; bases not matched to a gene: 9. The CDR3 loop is CASSLWRGGVLETQYF. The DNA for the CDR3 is TGTGCCAGCAGTTTGTGGCGGGGGGGCGTCTTAGAGACCCAGTACTTC.

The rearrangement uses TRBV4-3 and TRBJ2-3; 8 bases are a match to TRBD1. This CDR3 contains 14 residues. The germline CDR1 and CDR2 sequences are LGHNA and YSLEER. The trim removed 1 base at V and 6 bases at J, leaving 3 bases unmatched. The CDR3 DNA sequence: TGCGCCAGCAGCCAAGGGACAGGGAAGGATACGCAGTATTTT. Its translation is CASSQGTGKDTQYF.

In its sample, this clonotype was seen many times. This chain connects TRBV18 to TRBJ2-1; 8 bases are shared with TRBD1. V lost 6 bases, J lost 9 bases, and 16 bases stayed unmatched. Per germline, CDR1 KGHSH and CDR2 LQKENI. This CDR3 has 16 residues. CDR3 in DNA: TGTGCCAGCTCCCCGATGGCAGGGGGCAAATACGGTGAGCAGTTCTTC. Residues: CASSPMAGGKYGEQFF.

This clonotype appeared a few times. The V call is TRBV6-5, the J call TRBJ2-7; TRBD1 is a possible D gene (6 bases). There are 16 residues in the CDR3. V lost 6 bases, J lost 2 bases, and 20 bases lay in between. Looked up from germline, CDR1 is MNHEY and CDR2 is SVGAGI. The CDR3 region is CASSPRGIRETYEQYF. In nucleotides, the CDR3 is TGTGCCAGCAGCCCAAGGGGGATCAGGGAAACCTACGAGCAGTACTTC.

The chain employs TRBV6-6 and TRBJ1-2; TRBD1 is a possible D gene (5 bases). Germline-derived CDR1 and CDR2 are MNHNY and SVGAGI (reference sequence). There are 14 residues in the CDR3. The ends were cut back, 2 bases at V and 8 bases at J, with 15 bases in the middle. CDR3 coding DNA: TGTGCCAGCAGTTACCGGGACGGGGACGGCGGCTACACCTTC. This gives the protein CASSYRDGDGGYTF.

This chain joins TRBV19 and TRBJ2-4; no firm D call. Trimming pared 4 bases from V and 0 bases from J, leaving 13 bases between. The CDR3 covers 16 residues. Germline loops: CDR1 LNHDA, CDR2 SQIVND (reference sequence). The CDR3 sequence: CASSTRKSLAKNIQYF. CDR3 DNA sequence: TGTGCCAGTAGTACCCGCAAATCCCTAGCCAAAAACATTCAGTACTTC.

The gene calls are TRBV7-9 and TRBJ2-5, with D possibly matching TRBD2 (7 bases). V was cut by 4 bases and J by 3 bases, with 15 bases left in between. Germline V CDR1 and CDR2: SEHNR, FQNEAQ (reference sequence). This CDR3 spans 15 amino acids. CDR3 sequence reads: CASSWGASGEETQYF. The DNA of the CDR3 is TGTGCCAGCAGCTGGGGGGCTAGCGGAGAAGAGACCCAGTACTTC.

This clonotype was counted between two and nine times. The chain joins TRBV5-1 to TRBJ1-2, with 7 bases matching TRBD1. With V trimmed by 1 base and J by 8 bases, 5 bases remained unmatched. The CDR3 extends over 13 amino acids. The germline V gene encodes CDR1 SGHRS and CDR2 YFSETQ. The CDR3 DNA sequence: TGCGCCAGCAGCTTGTCCCAGGGGGAAGGCTACACCTTC. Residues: CASSLSQGEGYTF.

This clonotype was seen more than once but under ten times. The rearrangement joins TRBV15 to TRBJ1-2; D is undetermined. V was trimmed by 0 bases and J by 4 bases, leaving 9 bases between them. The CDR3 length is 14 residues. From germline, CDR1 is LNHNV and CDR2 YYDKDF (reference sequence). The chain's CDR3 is CATSREAGIYGYTF. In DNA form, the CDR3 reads TGTGCCACCAGCAGAGAGGCTGGGATCTATGGCTACACCTTC.

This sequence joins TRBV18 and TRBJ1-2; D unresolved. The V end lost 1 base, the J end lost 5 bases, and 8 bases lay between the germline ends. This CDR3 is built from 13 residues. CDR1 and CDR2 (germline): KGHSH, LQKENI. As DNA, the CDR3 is TGTGCCAGCTCACCACTGCCCCGTTATGGCTACACCTTC. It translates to CASSPLPRYGYTF.

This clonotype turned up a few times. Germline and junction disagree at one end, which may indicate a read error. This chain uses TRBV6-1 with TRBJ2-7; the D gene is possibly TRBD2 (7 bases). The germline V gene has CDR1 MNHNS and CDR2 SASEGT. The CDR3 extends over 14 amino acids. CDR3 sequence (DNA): TGTGCCAGCAGTGAACGGCTGGGGGCAGCAGGGAGGGACTTC. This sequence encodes CASSERLGAAGRDF.

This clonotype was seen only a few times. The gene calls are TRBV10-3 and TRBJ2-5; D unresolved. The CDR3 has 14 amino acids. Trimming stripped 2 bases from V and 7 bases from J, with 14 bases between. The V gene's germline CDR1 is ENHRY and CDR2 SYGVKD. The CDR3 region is CAISEPGSSGTQYF. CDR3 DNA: TGTGCCATCAGTGAGCCCGGATCGTCGGGGACCCAGTACTTC.

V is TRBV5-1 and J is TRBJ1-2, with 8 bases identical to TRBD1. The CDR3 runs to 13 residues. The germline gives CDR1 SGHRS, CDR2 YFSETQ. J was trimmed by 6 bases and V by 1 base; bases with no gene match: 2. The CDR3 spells CASSLSGGHGYTF. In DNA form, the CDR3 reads TGCGCCAGCAGCTTGTCAGGGGGCCATGGCTACACCTTC.

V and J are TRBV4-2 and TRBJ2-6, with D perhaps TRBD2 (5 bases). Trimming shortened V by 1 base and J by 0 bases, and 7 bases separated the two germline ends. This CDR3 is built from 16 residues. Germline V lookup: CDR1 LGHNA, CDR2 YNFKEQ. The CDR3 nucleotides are TGTGCCAGCAGCCAAGGTGAGGGCTCTGGGGCCAACGTCCTGACTTTC. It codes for CASSQGEGSGANVLTF.

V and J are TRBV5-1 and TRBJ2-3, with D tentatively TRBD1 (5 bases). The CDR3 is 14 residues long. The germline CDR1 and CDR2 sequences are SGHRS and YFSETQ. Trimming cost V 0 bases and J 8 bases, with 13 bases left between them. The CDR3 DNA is TGCGCCAGCAGCTTGGTTGACCAGGGCCGTACGCAGTATTTT. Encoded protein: CASSLVDQGRTQYF.

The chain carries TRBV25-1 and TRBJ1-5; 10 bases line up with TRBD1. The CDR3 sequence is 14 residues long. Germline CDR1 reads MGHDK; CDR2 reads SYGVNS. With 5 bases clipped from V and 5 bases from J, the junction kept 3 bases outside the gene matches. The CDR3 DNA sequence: TGTGCCAGCAGTAAGGGACAGGGGTATCAGCCCCAGCATTTT. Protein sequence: CASSKGQGYQPQHF.